The 11 T cell receptor beta chains in this list originate from one sample, sequenced in a study of Ad26.COV2.S vaccination and SARS-CoV-2 variants. Specified treatment: around 19 received Ad26.COV2.S at low or high dose, single or two shots; roughly five received placebo; per-sample allocation not given. After the first vaccine or placebo injection, samples were drawn on day 63. TCRdb keeps only in-frame clones here, not all; method: immunoSEQ multiplex PCR. The sample has hundreds of thousands of clones; 83% are singletons. The specimen was peripheral blood, collected in a trial of Ad26.COV2.S vaccine versus placebo. These receptors all stem from a person between 18 and 60 years old who received the Ad26.COV2.S COVID-19 vaccine or a placebo.

The J gene is TRBJ1-3, the V gene TRBV10-2; D gene uncertain. CDR3 length: 16 amino acids. V lost 2 bases to trimming and J lost 0 bases, with 11 bases between them. CDR1 is WSHSY, CDR2 SAAADI, per germline. The CDR3 nucleotides read TGCGCCAGCAGTGAGATCGGGCCCCCCTCTGGAAACACCATATATTTT. The encoded protein is CASSEIGPPSGNTIYF.

This clone was counted a single time. V and J are TRBV4-1 and TRBJ2-1; D call uncertain. The CDR3 covers 12 residues. V was trimmed by 4 bases and J by 5 bases, leaving 6 bases between them. The germline V gene has CDR1 MGHRA and CDR2 YSYEKL. CDR3 amino acids: CASSPSDNEQFF. CDR3 nucleotide sequence: TGCGCCAGCAGCCCTTCGGACAATGAGCAGTTCTTC.

The chain is built from TRBV24-1 and TRBJ2-5; tentatively, D is TRBD2 (5 bases). This CDR3 is 14 amino acids long. Trimming pared 3 bases from V and 7 bases from J, leaving 14 bases between. Germline V gives CDR1 KGHDR, CDR2 SFDVKD. CDR3 protein: CATSDQDGRGTQYF. The CDR3 DNA reads TGTGCCACCAGTGATCAGGACGGCCGGGGGACCCAGTACTTC.

V usage is TRBV6-5 and J usage is TRBJ1-2; 11 nucleotides align to TRBD1. The V and J ends lost 4 bases and 5 bases, in that order; junction bases with no gene match: 6. This CDR3 comprises 15 residues. From germline, CDR1 is MNHEY and CDR2 SVGAGI. CDR3 coding DNA: TGTGCCAGCAGTTTCGGACAGGGGGCGCGGTATGGCTACACCTTC. Translated: CASSFGQGARYGYTF.

The rearrangement links TRBV5-1 to TRBJ2-1; D perhaps matches TRBD2 (7 bases). Germline CDR1 SGHRS, CDR2 YFSETQ. V lost 4 bases, J lost 15 bases, and 23 bases lay in between. The CDR3 loop spans 14 amino acids. The CDR3 region is CASSEGGAGVLGFF. The CDR3 DNA reads as TGCGCCAGCAGCGAGGGGGGCGCGGGAGTTCTGGGGTTCTTC.

This clone was observed at least ten times. Different DNA sequences within this sample yield the same CDR3. The chain employs TRBV5-1 and TRBJ1-3, with D uncertain. V lost 0 bases to trimming and J lost 0 bases, with 7 bases between them. Germline loops: CDR1 SGHRS, CDR2 YFSETQ. The CDR3 has 15 amino acids. In DNA form, the CDR3 reads TGCGCCAGCAGCTTGGGACGGAACTCTGGAAACACCATATATTTT. Its translation: CASSLGRNSGNTIYF.

The chain carries TRBV4-2 and TRBJ1-4; no reliable D call. This CDR3 comprises 15 residues. Germline V CDR1 and CDR2: LGHNA, YNFKEQ. Trimming cost V 2 bases and J 7 bases, with 14 bases left between them. CDR3 protein: CASSQSLGFTEKLFF. The CDR3 nucleotides read TGTGCCAGCAGCCAATCTCTGGGGTTTACTGAAAAACTGTTTTTT.

Only a few counts were recorded for this clone. The V gene is TRBV6-6, the J gene TRBJ1-5, with D hard to call. The CDR3 sequence is 15 residues long. With 2 bases removed from V and 2 bases from J, the gap between germline ends came to 10 bases. Germline values: CDR1 MNHNY, CDR2 SVGAGI (reference sequence). The CDR3 DNA reads TGTGCCAGCAGTTACGGCCCGAGGGGCAATCAGCCCCAGCATTTT. As protein: CASSYGPRGNQPQHF.

For this clone: At one boundary the junction diverges from the germline segment, which might be a read error. The V gene is TRBV4-2, the J gene TRBJ2-7; TRBD1 aligns across 8 bases. The CDR3 extends over 13 amino acids. Germline loops: CDR1 LGHNA, CDR2 YNFKEQ. The CDR3 loop is CASSQDKGQGASF. Written as DNA, the CDR3 is TGTGCCAGCAGCCAAGACAAGGGGCAGGGGGCTTCCTTC.

The chain combines TRBV3-1 (or the pseudogene TRBV3-2) with TRBJ2-1; 7 bases line up with TRBD2. J was trimmed by 4 bases and V by 1 base; bases with no gene match: 7. The CDR3 is made up of 16 amino acids. Germline CDR1 LGHDT, CDR2 YNNKEL (reference sequence). The CDR3 nucleotides are TGTGCCAGCAGCCAAGCCCCTAGCGGCCTATACAATGAGCAGTTCTTC. Amino acids: CASSQAPSGLYNEQFF.

The chain joins TRBV19 to TRBJ2-7, with D unclear. The CDR3 is 14 residues long. CDR1 and CDR2 from the germline V gene are LNHDA and SQIVND (reference sequence). V was cut by 4 bases and J by 5 bases, with 15 bases left in between. The CDR3 sequence is CASSRLQAQDEQYF. The CDR3 coding sequence is TGTGCCAGTAGTAGGCTCCAGGCTCAGGACGAGCAGTACTTC.